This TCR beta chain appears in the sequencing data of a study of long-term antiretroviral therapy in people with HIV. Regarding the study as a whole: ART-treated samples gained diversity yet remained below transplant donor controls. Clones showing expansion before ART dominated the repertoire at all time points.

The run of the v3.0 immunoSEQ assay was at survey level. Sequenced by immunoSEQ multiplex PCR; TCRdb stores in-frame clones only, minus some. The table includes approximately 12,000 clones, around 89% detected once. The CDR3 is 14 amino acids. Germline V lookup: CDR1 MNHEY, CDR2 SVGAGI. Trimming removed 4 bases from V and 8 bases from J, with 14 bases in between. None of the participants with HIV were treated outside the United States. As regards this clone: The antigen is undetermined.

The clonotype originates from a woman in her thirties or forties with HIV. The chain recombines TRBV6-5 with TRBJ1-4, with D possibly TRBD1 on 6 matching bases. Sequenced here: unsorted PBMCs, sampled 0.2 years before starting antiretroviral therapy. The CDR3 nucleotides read TGTGCCAGCAGTTCACAGGGCCGTCGAGAAAAACTGTTTTTT. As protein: CASSSQGRREKLFF.